One sample yielded the 6 T cell receptor beta chains listed below, sequenced in a study of T cell responses to AZD1222 COVID-19 vaccine. Method: immunoSEQ multiplex PCR; TCRdb's copy keeps in-frame clones and lacks some. The sample includes 150,000 or so clones, roughly nine tenths of them seen just once. This specimen was peripheral blood, taken 28 days after the second AZD1222 dose. These receptors came from an adult who received the AZD1222 COVID-19 vaccine.

This clone was seen once. The chain employs TRBV19 and TRBJ1-1; weak D call: TRBD1 (6 bases). V lost 5 bases to trimming and J lost 0 bases, with 13 bases between them. Per the germline V gene, CDR1 is LNHDA and CDR2 is SQIVND (reference sequence). This CDR3 is built from 15 residues. CDR3 protein: CASSARGGMNTEAFF. The CDR3 DNA reads TGTGCCAGTAGTGCCCGGGGGGGCATGAACACTGAAGCTTTCTTT.

The chain links TRBV5-6 to TRBJ1-3, with TRBD1 identical over 7 bases. The ends lost 1 base at V and 4 bases at J; junction bases unmatched: 11. The CDR3 is 17 residues long. Germline loops: CDR1 SGHDT, CDR2 YYEEEE. CDR3 nucleotides: TGTGCCAGCAGCTTGAACGACAGGGTTAAGGGCGGAAACACCATATATTTT. As protein: CASSLNDRVKGGNTIYF.

The chain recombines TRBV4-1 with TRBJ1-2; no definite D call. CDR1 and CDR2 from the germline V gene are MGHRA and YSYEKL. The CDR3 runs 14 residues. V lost 1 base, J lost 8 bases, and 14 bases lay in between. In DNA form, the CDR3 reads TGCGCCAGCAGCCAAGTAGGCGTGCAAGGCGGCTACACCTTC. Encoded protein: CASSQVGVQGGYTF.

The chain links TRBV24-1 to TRBJ1-1, with 8 bases lining up with TRBD1. Germline CDR1 is KGHDR and CDR2 is SFDVKD. V shed 9 bases, J shed 1 base, and the junction held 9 bases outside the gene matches. This CDR3 has 15 residues. In DNA form, the CDR3 reads TGTGCCACCTTACCTCGACAGGGGACGAACACTGAAGCTTTCTTT. This translates into CATLPRQGTNTEAFF.

As concerns this clone: A much bigger clone sits one base away, suggesting this may be a read error. V is TRBV11-1 and J is TRBJ1-5; D remains ambiguous. Germline CDR1 is SGHAT and CDR2 is FQDESV (reference sequence). This CDR3 contains 13 residues. Trimming took off 1 base at V and 1 base at J, with 2 bases between the two ends. CDR3 sequence: CASSLDSNQPQHF. The CDR3 DNA follows: TGTGCCAGCAGCTTAGACAGCAATCAGCCCCAGCATTTT.

The V gene is TRBV2, the J gene TRBJ1-6; 7 bases are shared with TRBD1. This CDR3 contains 16 residues. With 5 bases clipped from V and 5 bases from J, the junction kept 9 bases outside the gene matches. Germline-derived CDR1 and CDR2 are SNHLY and FYNNEI. The CDR3 nucleotides read TGTGCCAGCAGTTCCGAGGACAGGACAAATAATTCACCCCTCCACTTT. It yields the protein CASSSEDRTNNSPLHF.